The 30 T cell receptor beta chains in this list originate from one sample, sequenced in a study of blood T cell repertoires in COVID-19. Only in-frame clones appear in the TCRdb table, and some are missing; sequencing was by immunoSEQ multiplex PCR. The sample consists of some 320,000 clones, 65% to 90% of them appearing once. Sequencing used peripheral blood. The receptors were sampled from a human donor in a cohort sampled during active COVID-19.

The chain couples TRBV10-3 to TRBJ2-2, with a weak D call TRBD1 (5 bases). Germline V gene data show CDR1 as ENHRY and CDR2 as SYGVKD. Trimming took off 0 bases at V and 4 bases at J, with 9 bases between the two ends. This CDR3 contains 15 residues. The CDR3 is CAISESGAGTGELFF. The CDR3 DNA reads as TGTGCCATCAGTGAGTCTGGGGCCGGCACCGGGGAGCTGTTTTTT.

This chain joins TRBV12-3 or TRBV12-4 and TRBJ1-2, with D unclear. The CDR3 runs 13 residues. Trimming shortened V by 8 bases and J by 7 bases, and 17 bases separated the two germline ends. DNA of the CDR3: TGTGCCAGCTCGCACGTTCGCGAGGGTGGCTACACCTTC. Translation: CASSHVREGGYTF.

The V gene is TRBV7-9, the J gene TRBJ1-2, with D possibly matching TRBD1 (5 bases). The CDR3 totals 13 residues. Germline CDR1 SEHNR, CDR2 FQNEAQ (reference sequence). The V gene lost 7 bases and the J gene lost 4 bases, with 13 bases spanning the gap. CDR3 protein: CASIPGGGYGYTF. In DNA form, the CDR3 reads TGTGCCAGCATTCCCGGGGGGGGCTATGGCTACACCTTC.

The chain is built from TRBV10-1 and TRBJ2-2; possibly TRBD1 for D (5 bases). Trimming took 6 bases from V and 1 from J, leaving 15 bases between them. Germline loops: CDR1 WNHNN, CDR2 SYGVQD (reference sequence). CDR3 length: 16 amino acids. Here the CDR3 DNA reads TGCGCCAGCAGCGGACGTAGTGGACAGAACACCGGGGAGCTGTTTTTT. This encodes CASSGRSGQNTGELFF.

J is TRBJ2-5 and V is TRBV4-1, with 14 bases matching TRBD2. The ends lost 4 bases at V and 5 bases at J; junction bases unmatched: 15. The CDR3 loop spans 19 amino acids. The germline CDR1 and CDR2 sequences are MGHRA and YSYEKL. The CDR3 DNA sequence: TGCGCCAGCAGCCCGGGACTCAGGACTAGCGGGGGGCCGGGGGAGACCCAGTACTTC. Residues: CASSPGLRTSGGPGETQYF.

The chain employs TRBV7-9 and TRBJ2-3, with 10 positions matching TRBD2. The V and J ends lost 1 base and 0 bases, in that order; junction bases with no gene match: 4. This CDR3 spans 17 amino acids. In germline, CDR1 is SEHNR, CDR2 FQNEAQ (reference sequence). The CDR3 sequence is CASSLVSGGFSTDTQYF. In DNA form, the CDR3 reads TGTGCCAGCAGCTTAGTTAGCGGGGGGTTTAGCACAGATACGCAGTATTTT.

The sample holds one count of this clone. The V and J genes are TRBV14 and TRBJ1-3; D ambiguous. Per the germline V gene, CDR1 is SGHDN and CDR2 is FVKESK. Trimming stripped 3 bases from V and 7 bases from J, with 10 bases between. This CDR3 region has 13 residues. CDR3 in DNA: TGTGCCAGCAGCCAGTCGGGGTTCAACACCATATATTTT. Translation gives CASSQSGFNTIYF.

This chain uses TRBV19 with TRBJ1-5; TRBD1 agrees at 8 bases. This CDR3 spans 13 amino acids. Germline CDR1 is LNHDA and CDR2 is SQIVND (reference sequence). The junction had 3 bases not matched to a gene; V was cut back by 6 bases and J by 5 bases. The CDR3 spells CASSGQGYQPQHF. For the CDR3, the DNA is TGTGCCAGTAGCGGACAGGGCTATCAGCCCCAGCATTTT. The variable domain in full, completed from reference TRBV19 and TRBJ1-5, reads DGGITQSPKYLFRKEGQNVTLSCEQNLNHDAMYWYRQDPGQGLRLIYYSQIVNDFQKGDIAEGYSVSREKKESFPLTVTSAQKNPTAFYLCASSGQGYQPQHFGDGTRLSIL.

J is TRBJ2-3 and V is TRBV10-3; the D gene is possibly TRBD1 (5 bases). The V gene's germline CDR1 is ENHRY and CDR2 SYGVKD. The CDR3 is 14 residues long. V lost 10 bases, J lost 0 bases, and 14 bases lay in between. The CDR3 coding sequence is TGTGCCACTCTGCAGGGCACTAGCACAGATACGCAGTATTTT. Translating it yields CATLQGTSTDTQYF.

The J gene is TRBJ1-2, the V gene TRBV7-2; the match to TRBD1 covers 9 bases. Trimming took 5 bases from V and 4 from J; bases not matched to a gene: 2. The CDR3 totals 13 residues. Germline V gene lookup returns CDR1 SGHTA and CDR2 FQGNSA. The CDR3 reads CASSPGQGYGYTF. CDR3 bases: TGTGCCAGCAGCCCGGGACAGGGCTATGGCTACACCTTC.

This sequence joins TRBV30 and TRBJ1-2; 9 bases map to TRBD1. CDR3 length: 14 residues. Germline V gene data show CDR1 as GTSNPN and CDR2 as SVGIG (reference sequence). The junction had 5 bases not matched to a gene; V was cut back by 1 base and J by 5 bases. The CDR3, as DNA: TGTGCCTGGAGTGCGACAGGGGGGGGATATGGCTACACCTTC. This translates into CAWSATGGGYGYTF.

The chain couples TRBV28 to TRBJ2-5; possibly TRBD1 for D (6 bases). The CDR3 sequence is 14 residues long. Germline V gene sequence: CDR1 MDHEN, CDR2 SYDVKM. V was cut by 2 bases and J by 2 bases, with 9 bases left in between. The chain's CDR3 is CASSLPRGQETQYF. CDR3 bases: TGTGCCAGCAGTTTACCTAGGGGGCAAGAGACCCAGTACTTC.

The chain recombines TRBV25-1 with TRBJ2-1; possible D gene TRBD2, 7 bases. CDR3 length equals 15 residues. V was pared by 4 bases and J by 5 bases, with 15 bases between. CDR1 and CDR2 from the germline V gene are MGHDK and SYGVNS. The CDR3 loop reads CASSGRGGRDNEQFF. The CDR3 DNA follows: TGTGCCAGCAGTGGGCGCGGGGGCCGCGACAATGAGCAGTTCTTC.

V gene TRBV7-2 combines with J gene TRBJ2-5; 10 bases map to TRBD2. The CDR3 contains 16 residues. The trim removed 0 bases at V and 5 bases at J, leaving 6 bases unmatched. CDR1 is SGHTA, CDR2 FQGNSA, per germline. CDR3 coding DNA: TGTGCCAGCAGCTTAGCGCTAATGGGACTAGCGGAGACCCAGTACTTC. Protein product: CASSLALMGLAETQYF.

V usage is TRBV18 and J usage is TRBJ1-4, with D uncertain. The CDR3 covers 14 residues. The germline gives CDR1 KGHSH, CDR2 LQKENI. The V and J ends lost 3 bases and 5 bases respectively, with 10 bases between them. This CDR3 is CASSPLQTNEKLFF. In nucleotides, the CDR3 is TGTGCCAGCTCACCTCTACAGACAAATGAAAAACTGTTTTTT.

The chain combines TRBV7-9 with TRBJ2-2; a weak D match, TRBD1 (5 bases). The V and J ends lost 5 bases and 5 bases respectively, with 15 bases between them. The germline CDR1 and CDR2 sequences are SEHNR and FQNEAQ (reference sequence). The CDR3 totals 15 residues. CDR3 region: CASSPRGKGTGELFF. For the CDR3, the DNA is TGTGCCAGCAGCCCTAGGGGAAAGGGTACCGGGGAGCTGTTTTTT.

The CDR3, as DNA: TGTGCCAGCACTACGGGGAGGTCAAACTATGGCTACACCTTC. It specifies CASTTGRSNYGYTF. V usage is TRBV6-5 and J usage is TRBJ1-2; D not resolved. V was clipped by 7 bases and J by 2 bases, with 14 bases between them. Per the germline V gene, CDR1 is MNHEY and CDR2 is SVGAGI. The CDR3 runs to 14 residues.

V is TRBV6-5 and J is TRBJ2-3; 7 nucleotides align to TRBD2. The CDR3 is 15 amino acids. Unmatched junction bases numbered 7, after V lost 5 bases and J lost 2 bases. In germline, CDR1 is MNHEY, CDR2 SVGAGI. The CDR3 nucleotides read TGTGCCAGCAGTCGGGGACTAACCCTCACAGATACGCAGTATTTT. Its translation: CASSRGLTLTDTQYF.

The CDR3 sequence is CASSVGPPGQETQYF. DNA of the CDR3: TGTGCCAGCAGCGTAGGCCCCCCAGGCCAAGAGACCCAGTACTTC. The chain links TRBV9 to TRBJ2-5; D is unresolved. The CDR3 contains 15 residues. Trimming cost V 0 bases and J 1 base, with 10 bases left between them. The germline CDR1 and CDR2 sequences are SGDLS and YYNGEE.

A single count supports this clone. The chain employs TRBV11-2 and TRBJ2-7; possible D gene TRBD1, 6 bases. Trimming removed 3 bases at V and 3 bases at J, with 9 bases between. The CDR3 covers 13 residues. From germline, CDR1 is SGHAT and CDR2 FQNNGV. The CDR3 region is CASSLTGDYEQYF. The CDR3 region has the DNA TGTGCCAGCAGCTTGACAGGAGACTACGAGCAGTACTTC. Based on the CDR3 plus reference TRBV11-2 and TRBJ2-7, the full variable domain is EAGVAQSPRYKIIEKRQSVAFWCNPISGHATLYWYQQILGQGPKLLIQFQNNGVVDDSQLPKDRFSAERLKGVDSTLKIQPAKLEDSAVYLCASSLTGDYEQYFGPGTRLTVT.

The V gene is TRBV24-1, the J gene TRBJ2-2; 14 bases agree with TRBD2. This CDR3 comprises 17 residues. CDR1 is KGHDR and CDR2 is SFDVKD in the germline V gene. After removal of 3 bases from V and 5 bases from J, the junction contained 4 bases not matched to a gene. CDR3 residues: CATSDRGLAGGTGELFF. The CDR3 DNA reads as TGTGCCACCAGTGATCGAGGACTAGCGGGGGGAACCGGGGAGCTGTTTTTT.

This rearrangement joins TRBV30 to TRBJ1-2; TRBD1 might be the D (6 bases). V lost 4 bases and J lost 2, with 14 bases in between. Germline V gene lookup returns CDR1 GTSNPN and CDR2 SVGIG (reference sequence). The CDR3 consists of 14 residues. CDR3 DNA sequence: TGTGCCTGGACAGAAGAGGGGGTAAACTATGGCTACACCTTC. This gives the protein CAWTEEGVNYGYTF.

Details on this clone: In the same sample, other DNA sequences code for this CDR3. The chain employs TRBV29-1 and TRBJ2-7, with D perhaps TRBD1 (5 bases). Trimming took off 6 bases at V and 1 base at J, with 7 bases between the two ends. Germline V gene lookup returns CDR1 SQVTM and CDR2 ANQGSEA. The CDR3 runs 11 residues. The CDR3 loop reads CSVRVSYEQYF. CDR3 bases: TGCAGCGTCAGGGTTTCCTACGAGCAGTACTTC.

In this sample, this clone turned up a few times. The genes are TRBV6-5 and TRBJ1-4; D possibly corresponds to TRBD1 (6 bases). The V gene lost 8 bases and the J gene lost 5 bases, with 15 bases spanning the gap. Germline lookup yields CDR1 MNHEY and CDR2 SVGAGI. The CDR3 is made up of 14 amino acids. The DNA of the CDR3 is TGTGCCAGCGGCGCACAGGGTGGGAATGAAAAACTGTTTTTT. Amino acids: CASGAQGGNEKLFF.

The chain links TRBV19 to TRBJ1-6; D might be TRBD1 (5 bases). Germline values: CDR1 LNHDA, CDR2 SQIVND (reference sequence). Deletions cut 2 bases from V and 9 bases from J, with 11 bases between. CDR3 length equals 14 residues. CDR3 DNA sequence: TGTGCCAGTAGTATAACCCAGGGAGGTTCACCCCTCCACTTT. Translating gives CASSITQGGSPLHF.

CDR3 in DNA: TGTGCCAGCAGCCCGCGGACAGACCTCACAGATACGCAGTATTTT. Translation gives CASSPRTDLTDTQYF. The rearrangement joins TRBV3-1 (or the pseudogene TRBV3-2) to TRBJ2-3; tentatively, D is TRBD1 (6 bases). The CDR3 has 15 residues. From germline, CDR1 is LGHDT and CDR2 YNNKEL (reference sequence). V dropped 4 bases and J dropped 2 bases, with 13 bases sitting between them.

This clone has just one count. The CDR3 region is CASSQRGAAGLLASTDTQYF. For the CDR3, the DNA is TGTGCCAGCAGCCAAAGGGGCGCGGCGGGGCTGCTCGCTAGCACAGATACGCAGTATTTT. This chain connects TRBV4-2 to TRBJ2-3; a possible D gene is TRBD2 (6 bases). The CDR3 spans 20 residues. V was shortened by 2 bases and J by 0 bases, with 24 bases between the two germline ends. CDR1 LGHNA and CDR2 YNFKEQ come from the germline V gene.

This sequence joins TRBV10-1 and TRBJ2-3; the match to TRBD2 covers 8 bases. With V trimmed by 2 bases and J by 5 bases, 3 bases remained unmatched. CDR1 WNHNN and CDR2 SYGVQD come from the germline V gene (reference sequence). This CDR3 spans 14 amino acids. The CDR3 reads CASSEPAGGDTQYF. CDR3 nucleotides: TGCGCCAGCAGTGAGCCGGCGGGGGGAGATACGCAGTATTTT.

This clone showed up just once. The chain links TRBV6-5 to TRBJ2-1, with 15 bases aligning to TRBD2. In germline, CDR1 is MNHEY, CDR2 SVGAGI. V lost 6 bases, J lost 7 bases, and 4 bases stayed unmatched. The CDR3 contains 15 residues. Written as DNA, the CDR3 is TGTGCCAGCAGCCTCGGACTAGCGGGGGGGAATGAGCAGTTCTTC. Translation gives CASSLGLAGGNEQFF.

The V gene is TRBV7-3, the J gene TRBJ2-2; possibly TRBD2 for D (5 bases). The germline V gene encodes CDR1 SGHTA and CDR2 FQGTGA. The CDR3 spans 12 residues. V was cut by 5 bases and J by 7 bases, with 8 bases left in between. The CDR3 region is CASSTEGGELFF. In DNA, the CDR3 is TGTGCCAGCAGCACCGAGGGCGGGGAGCTGTTTTTT.